The clone carrying this T cell receptor (beta chain) came up a few times. Its matching antigen is unknown. The 5'RACE method, run with constant-segment primers, produced TCR alpha and TCR beta cDNA libraries (carrying sample barcodes and UMIs). TCRdb independently ran MiXCR on the 5' RACE reads; one entry per CDR3 protein. The sample has hundreds of thousands of distinct CDR3 sequences; 20% to 25% are singletons. The CDR3 runs 14 residues. The V and J ends lost 4 bases and 3 bases respectively, with 12 bases between them. Germline V gene sequence: CDR1 SGHNT, CDR2 YYREEE (reference sequence). This entry belongs to a study of T-cell memory formation after mild COVID-19. Findings and limits, study-wide: Prior to infection, memory already included some responding clones, suggesting cross-reactive memory joined.

The sequenced sample was PBMCs or a T cell subset sorted from them (not recorded which). This sequence joins TRBV5-4 and TRBJ2-3; perhaps D is TRBD1 or TRBD2 (6 bases each). The receptor's source is an adult woman who had mild COVID-19 (a few samples of this study predate the infection). Cell type and time point are not known. The CDR3 sequence: CASSLKGGTDTQYF. The CDR3 DNA reads TGTGCCAGCAGCCTCAAGGGGGGTACAGATACGCAGTATTTT.